What follows is one T cell receptor (beta chain) and its context. Its cognate antigen is unknown. The method was immunoSEQ multiplex PCR; TCRdb's version includes in-frame clones alone and lacks a portion of them. The repertoire holds 7,000 to 9,500 clones, approximately 70% seen once, with 16% in the top ten. This sample was included in a study of CD4+ T cells in melanoma. Study-wide points: A reported correlation linked neoantigen-specific CD4+ T cells to CD8+, macrophage and B cell function. Diverse differentiation states were reported for melanoma neoantigen-specific CD4+ T cells.

V shed 1 base and J shed 4 bases, with 8 bases lying between them. The germline gives CDR1 SEHNR, CDR2 FQNEAQ (reference sequence). This CDR3 comprises 14 residues. Material for sequencing was cells from a culture (not recorded whether cultured in vitro). This TCR was sampled from a human donor with melanoma. The rearrangement links TRBV7-9 to TRBJ1-3; no firm D call. CDR3 sequence: CASSLDVRGNTIYF. The CDR3 DNA is TGTGCCAGCAGCTTAGATGTGCGGGGAAACACCATATATTTT.